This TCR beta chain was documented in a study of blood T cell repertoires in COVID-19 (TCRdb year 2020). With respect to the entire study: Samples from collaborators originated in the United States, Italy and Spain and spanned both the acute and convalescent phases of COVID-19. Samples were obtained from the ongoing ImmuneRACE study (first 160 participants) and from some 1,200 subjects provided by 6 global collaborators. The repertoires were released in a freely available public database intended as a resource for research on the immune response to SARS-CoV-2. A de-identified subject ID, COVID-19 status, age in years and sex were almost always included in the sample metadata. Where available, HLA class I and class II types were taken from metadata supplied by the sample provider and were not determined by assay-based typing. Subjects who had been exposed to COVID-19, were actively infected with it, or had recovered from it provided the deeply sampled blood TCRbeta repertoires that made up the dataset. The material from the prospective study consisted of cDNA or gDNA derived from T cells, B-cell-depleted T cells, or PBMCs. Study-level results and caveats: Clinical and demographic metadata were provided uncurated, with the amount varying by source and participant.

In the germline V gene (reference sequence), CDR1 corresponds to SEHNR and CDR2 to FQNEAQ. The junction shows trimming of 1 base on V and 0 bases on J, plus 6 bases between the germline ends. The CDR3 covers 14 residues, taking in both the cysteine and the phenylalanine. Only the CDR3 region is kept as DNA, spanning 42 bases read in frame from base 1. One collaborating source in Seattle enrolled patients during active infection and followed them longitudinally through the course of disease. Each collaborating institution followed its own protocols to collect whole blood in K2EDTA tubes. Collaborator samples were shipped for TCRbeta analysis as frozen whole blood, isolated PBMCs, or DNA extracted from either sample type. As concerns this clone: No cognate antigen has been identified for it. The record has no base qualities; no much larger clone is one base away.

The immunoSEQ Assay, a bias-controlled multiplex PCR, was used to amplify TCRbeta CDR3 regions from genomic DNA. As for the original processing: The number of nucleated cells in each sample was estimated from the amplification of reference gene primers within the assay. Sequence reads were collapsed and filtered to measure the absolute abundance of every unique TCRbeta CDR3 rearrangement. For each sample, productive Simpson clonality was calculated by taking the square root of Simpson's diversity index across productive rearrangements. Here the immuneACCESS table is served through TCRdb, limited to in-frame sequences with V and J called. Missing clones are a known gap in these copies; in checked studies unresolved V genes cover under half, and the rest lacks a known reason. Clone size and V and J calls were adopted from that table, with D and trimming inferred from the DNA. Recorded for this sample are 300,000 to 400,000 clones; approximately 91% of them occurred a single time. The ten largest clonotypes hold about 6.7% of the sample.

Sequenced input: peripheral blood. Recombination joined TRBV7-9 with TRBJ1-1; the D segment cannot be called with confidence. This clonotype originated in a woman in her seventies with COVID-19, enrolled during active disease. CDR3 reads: CASSLELMNTEAFF. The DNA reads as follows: TGTGCCAGCAGCTTAGAGCTTATGAACACTGAAGCTTTCTTT.